This T cell receptor beta chain was recovered during a study of technical replicates of blood from several donors. Profiled with immunoSEQ multiplex PCR; TCRdb holds only in-frame clones, not every one. This sample has approximately 87,000 clones, with approximately 94% found just once. CDR1 is LGHNA, CDR2 YNFKEQ, per germline. V trimming: 0 bases; J trimming: 3 bases; junction bases outside the gene matches: 11. The CDR3 has 19 amino acids. This clone has only one observation. The genes are TRBV4-2 and TRBJ2-1; TRBD2 matches at 10 bases. The specimen was T cells isolated from PBMCs. This receptor was taken from a human donor in good health. CDR3 sequence: CASSQDLIAGGRRYNEQFF. The CDR3 bases are TGTGCCAGCAGCCAAGACCTAATAGCGGGGGGAAGGCGCTACAATGAGCAGTTCTTC.